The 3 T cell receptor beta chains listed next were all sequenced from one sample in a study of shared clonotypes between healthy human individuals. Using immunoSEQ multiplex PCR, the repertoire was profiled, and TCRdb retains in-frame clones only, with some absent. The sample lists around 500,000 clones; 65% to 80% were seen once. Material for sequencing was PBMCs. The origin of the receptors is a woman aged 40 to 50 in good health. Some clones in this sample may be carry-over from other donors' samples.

The CDR3 loop is CASRPTGRPNTEAFF. CDR3 coding DNA: TGTGCCAGCAGACCGACAGGGCGGCCGAACACTGAAGCTTTCTTT. The chain couples TRBV9 to TRBJ1-1; 7 positions match TRBD1. The germline gives CDR1 SGDLS, CDR2 YYNGEE. This CDR3 spans 15 amino acids. V shed 5 bases, J shed 1 base, and the junction held 8 bases outside the gene matches.

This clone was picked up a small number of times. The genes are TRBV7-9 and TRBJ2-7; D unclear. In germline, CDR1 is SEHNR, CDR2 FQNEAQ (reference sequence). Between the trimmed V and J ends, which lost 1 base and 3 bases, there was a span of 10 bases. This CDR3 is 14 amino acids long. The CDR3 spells CASSLDGSYYEQYF. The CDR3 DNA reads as TGTGCCAGCAGCTTAGACGGTTCCTACTACGAGCAGTACTTC. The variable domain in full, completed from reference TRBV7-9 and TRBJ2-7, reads DTGVSQNPRHKITKRGQNVTFRCDPISEHNRLYWYRQTLGQGPEFLTYFQNEAQLEKSRLLSDRFSAERPKGSFSTLEIQRTEQGDSAMYLCASSLDGSYYEQYFGPGTRLTVT.

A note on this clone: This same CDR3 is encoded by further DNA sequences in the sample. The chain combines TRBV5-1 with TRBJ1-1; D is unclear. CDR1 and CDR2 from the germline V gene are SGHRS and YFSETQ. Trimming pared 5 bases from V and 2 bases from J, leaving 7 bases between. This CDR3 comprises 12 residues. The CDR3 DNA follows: TGCGCCAGCAGGGGAGGAAACACTGAAGCTTTCTTT. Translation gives CASRGGNTEAFF.